This T cell receptor (beta chain) was found in a study of T cell changes during pregnancy in multiple sclerosis. Generated by immunoSEQ multiplex PCR, the TCRdb table keeps only in-frame clones and is missing some. The sample lists just under 65,000 clones; roughly 89% were seen once. The TCR sequence derives from a female donor in good health, enrolled as a control in a pregnancy study. The sample here was peripheral blood, taken in the third trimester of pregnancy.

In nucleotides, the CDR3 is TGTGCCAGCAGCTTAGGGGCAGGGGCCGATGAGCAGTTCTTC. Its translation is CASSLGAGADEQFF. The chain carries TRBV7-6 and TRBJ2-1; tentative D call: TRBD1 (6 bases). CDR1 SGHVS and CDR2 FNYEAQ come from the germline V gene. The V and J ends lost 1 base and 8 bases respectively, with 12 bases between them. The CDR3 runs 14 residues.